The 32 T cell receptor beta chains below were found in one sample sequenced in a study of T cell responses to AZD1222 COVID-19 vaccine. The table came from immunoSEQ multiplex PCR; TCRdb's copy has only in-frame clones and leaves some out. The table has roughly 100,000 clones, 85% to 90% seen once. The specimen was peripheral blood, collected on day 0 of AZD1222 vaccination. The source of these receptors is an adult in good health.

V gene TRBV19 combines with J gene TRBJ2-5, with D tentatively TRBD1 or TRBD2 (5 bases each). V was trimmed by 11 bases and J by 7 bases, leaving 29 bases between them. Germline CDR1 reads LNHDA; CDR2 reads SQIVND (reference sequence). The CDR3 is made up of 16 amino acids. The chain's CDR3 is CARNPGPEGESGTQYF. As DNA, the CDR3 is TGTGCCCGAAACCCGGGACCAGAGGGAGAGTCTGGGACCCAGTACTTC.

This chain joins TRBV27 and TRBJ2-2; TRBD1 or TRBD2 may be the D gene (5 bases each). The CDR3 has 14 residues. Germline CDR1 reads MNHEY; CDR2 reads SMNVEV (reference sequence). Trimming stripped 4 bases from V and 3 bases from J, with 9 bases between. Written as DNA, the CDR3 is TGTGCCAGCAGTTGGGACGGGTACACCGGGGAGCTGTTTTTT. It yields the protein CASSWDGYTGELFF.

The V call is TRBV6-2 or TRBV6-3, the J call TRBJ2-3; D unresolved. The CDR3 length is 15 residues. Germline V gene sequence: CDR1 MNHEY, CDR2 SVGEGT. Trimming took 6 bases from V and 3 from J, leaving 16 bases between them. The CDR3 DNA is TGTGCCAGCAGCCGACCCCCCCATGGGACAGATACGCAGTATTTT. It is translated as CASSRPPHGTDTQYF.

The chain is built from TRBV3-1 (or the pseudogene TRBV3-2) and TRBJ1-6, with 7 bases lining up with TRBD1. Looked up from germline, CDR1 is LGHDT and CDR2 is YNNKEL (reference sequence). V dropped 9 bases and J dropped 10; count of bases not matched to a gene: 9. This CDR3 is built from 13 residues. The CDR3 DNA follows: TGTGCCAGTGCGAGGGACAGCAGGTCACCCCTCCACTTT. Its protein product is CASARDSRSPLHF.

The chain couples TRBV18 to TRBJ2-1; no firm D call. Trimming took off 2 bases at V and 16 bases at J, with 18 bases between the two ends. Germline-derived CDR1 and CDR2 are KGHSH and LQKENI. CDR3 length: 13 residues. As DNA, the CDR3 is TGTGCCAGCTCACCATCGGAATCCCGGAGCTCCTTCTTC. It specifies CASSPSESRSSFF.

V usage is TRBV20-1 and J usage is TRBJ2-7, with TRBD2 as a possible D gene (6 bases). The V and J ends lost 3 bases and 3 bases respectively, with 9 bases between them. The CDR3 totals 12 residues. From germline, CDR1 is DFQATT and CDR2 SNEGSKA (reference sequence). CDR3 coding DNA: TGCAGTGCTAGTGGCGGGAACTACGAGCAGTACTTC. It is translated as CSASGGNYEQYF.

The chain carries TRBV9 and TRBJ1-1, with D unclear. This CDR3 comprises 13 residues. The V gene lost 4 bases and the J gene lost 8 bases, with 15 bases spanning the gap. Looked up from germline, CDR1 is SGDLS and CDR2 is YYNGEE. The CDR3 DNA follows: TGTGCCAGCAGCCCCGGTGGTCGAGGAGAAGCTTTCTTT. It codes for CASSPGGRGEAFF. Full variable domain (remainder filled in from reference TRBV9 and TRBJ1-1): DSGVTQTPKHLITATGQRVTLRCSPRSGDLSVYWYQQSLDQGLQFLIQYYNGEERAKGNILERFSAQQFPDLHSELNLSSLELGDSALYFCASSPGGRGEAFFGQGTRLTVV.

The chain recombines TRBV6-2 or TRBV6-3 with TRBJ2-7, with TRBD2 as a possible D gene (6 bases). The CDR3 length is 15 residues. Per the germline V gene, CDR1 is MNHEY and CDR2 is SVGEGT. Trimming shortened V by 6 bases and J by 5 bases, and 20 bases separated the two germline ends. CDR3 sequence: CASSLTGGTFHEQYF. The DNA for the CDR3 is TGTGCCAGCAGCCTAACTGGCGGGACCTTCCACGAGCAGTACTTC.

This sequence joins TRBV19 and TRBJ2-3; D gene unclear. The ends were cut back, 2 bases at V and 2 bases at J, with 17 bases in the middle. Per the germline V gene, CDR1 is LNHDA and CDR2 is SQIVND (reference sequence). The CDR3 has 17 amino acids. The CDR3: CASSIRPLKVTTDTQYF. Written as DNA, the CDR3 is TGTGCCAGTAGTATACGCCCCTTGAAGGTGACCACAGATACGCAGTATTTT. Based on the CDR3 plus reference TRBV19 and TRBJ2-3, the full variable domain is DGGITQSPKYLFRKEGQNVTLSCEQNLNHDAMYWYRQDPGQGLRLIYYSQIVNDFQKGDIAEGYSVSREKKESFPLTVTSAQKNPTAFYLCASSIRPLKVTTDTQYFGPGTRLTVL.

This clone was observed a single time. This chain uses TRBV6-2 or TRBV6-3 with TRBJ2-7; 7 nucleotides match TRBD1. This CDR3 region has 11 residues. Germline V gives CDR1 MNHEY, CDR2 SVGEGT. With 4 bases clipped from V and 6 bases from J, the junction kept 0 bases outside the gene matches. Here the CDR3 reads CASSWTGEQYF. CDR3 DNA sequence: TGTGCCAGCAGTTGGACAGGCGAGCAGTACTTC.

The J gene is TRBJ2-1, the V gene TRBV14, with D maybe TRBD1 (6 bases). In germline, CDR1 is SGHDN, CDR2 FVKESK. The CDR3 runs to 15 residues. V was trimmed by 0 bases and J by 8 bases, leaving 14 bases between them. The CDR3 sequence: CASSQDGRGWYEQFF. In DNA, the CDR3 is TGTGCCAGCAGCCAAGATGGCAGGGGATGGTATGAGCAGTTCTTC.

The CDR3 DNA follows: TGCGCCAGCAGCCAAGAAGGGGGGTACGAGCAGTACTTC. As protein: CASSQEGGYEQYF. The V call is TRBV4-3, the J call TRBJ2-7, with D perhaps matching TRBD1 or TRBD2 (6 bases each). V lost 0 bases and J 4 bases, leaving 7 bases between the germline ends. This CDR3 is 13 amino acids long. From germline, CDR1 is LGHNA and CDR2 YSLEER.

V usage is TRBV5-1 and J usage is TRBJ2-2; TRBD1 matches 9 bases. Germline V CDR1 and CDR2: SGHRS, YFSETQ. The CDR3 consists of 15 residues. The junction had 5 bases not matched to a gene; V was cut back by 1 base and J by 7 bases. The CDR3 protein is CASSLTGGAGGELFF. CDR3 coding DNA: TGCGCCAGCAGCTTGACAGGGGGCGCGGGCGGGGAGCTGTTTTTT.

This clone came up a few times. V and J are TRBV4-1 and TRBJ1-1; 9 nucleotides line up with TRBD1. The germline gives CDR1 MGHRA, CDR2 YSYEKL. The CDR3 loop spans 13 amino acids. J gave up 4 bases and V 3 bases, and 0 bases lay outside the gene matches. The CDR3 loop is CASSQDRGTEAFF. The CDR3 DNA follows: TGCGCCAGCAGCCAGGACAGGGGCACTGAAGCTTTCTTT.

V gene TRBV5-3 combines with J gene TRBJ2-4, with 8 bases matching TRBD1. TRBV5-3 is labeled an ORF, and its function is uncertain. The trim removed 0 bases at V and 9 bases at J, leaving 14 bases unmatched. CDR3 length: 17 amino acids. CDR3 sequence (DNA): TGTGCCAGAAGCTTGGCGGGGGACAGGAAAAAGGTAGGCATTCAGTACTTC. Its translation is CARSLAGDRKKVGIQYF.

CDR3 region: CASSQEGGVDQPQHF. The CDR3 DNA reads TGTGCCAGCAGCCAAGAGGGGGGTGTGGATCAGCCCCAGCATTTT. The chain uses TRBV3-1 (or the pseudogene TRBV3-2) and TRBJ1-5, with a possible D match to TRBD1 (5 bases). The V gene lost 0 bases and the J gene lost 5 bases, with 11 bases spanning the gap. The CDR3 is 15 amino acids. Germline CDR1 and CDR2: LGHDT and YNNKEL (reference sequence).

The chain has TRBV29-1 and TRBJ2-6; no clear D. This CDR3 has 14 amino acids. Looked up from germline, CDR1 is SQVTM and CDR2 is ANQGSEA. Trimming removed 4 bases from V and 0 bases from J, with 7 bases in between. This CDR3 reads CSVGPSSGANVLTF. The CDR3 nucleotides read TGCAGCGTTGGGCCTAGCTCTGGGGCCAACGTCCTGACTTTC.

V usage is TRBV15 and J usage is TRBJ1-5, with D maybe TRBD1 (6 bases). Trimming stripped 3 bases from V and 7 bases from J, with 19 bases between. Germline-derived CDR1 and CDR2 are LNHNV and YYDKDF (reference sequence). This CDR3 is 16 amino acids long. CDR3 DNA: TGTGCCACCAGCAGCTCTGGACCAGGGGAGGGACAGCCCCAGCATTTT. It translates to CATSSSGPGEGQPQHF.

The V gene is TRBV27, the J gene TRBJ2-3, with TRBD2 identical over 12 bases. With V trimmed by 8 bases and J by 5 bases, 8 bases remained unmatched. The germline gives CDR1 MNHEY, CDR2 SMNVEV (reference sequence). The CDR3 covers 15 residues. The CDR3 nucleotides are TGTGCCAGCCAACCCTCTAGCGGGAGGGGAGATACGCAGTATTTT. Residues: CASQPSSGRGDTQYF.

The gene calls are TRBV4-1 and TRBJ2-7; D is perhaps TRBD1 (6 bases). V was trimmed by 1 base and J by 3 bases, leaving 10 bases between them. Germline CDR1 reads MGHRA; CDR2 reads YSYEKL. The CDR3 contains 14 residues. The CDR3 protein is CASSQVPGVYEQYF. In DNA, the CDR3 is TGCGCCAGCAGCCAAGTTCCAGGGGTCTACGAGCAGTACTTC.

This chain joins TRBV7-8 and TRBJ2-7; perhaps TRBD2 as D (5 bases). Germline lookup yields CDR1 SGHVS and CDR2 FQNEAQ. This CDR3 contains 13 residues. The V and J ends lost 1 base and 4 bases respectively, with 8 bases between them. CDR3 sequence reads: CASSLVSGYEQYF. For the CDR3, the DNA is TGTGCCAGCAGCTTAGTCTCGGGGTACGAGCAGTACTTC.

The J gene is TRBJ2-1, the V gene TRBV3-1 (or the pseudogene TRBV3-2), with D possibly TRBD1 on 7 matching bases. Germline loops: CDR1 LGHDT, CDR2 YNNKEL (reference sequence). Trimming took 4 bases from V and 8 from J, leaving 12 bases between them. The CDR3 runs to 13 residues. DNA of the CDR3: TGTGCCAGCAGCCTCAGGGGGGTCGATGAGCAGTTCTTC. Amino acids: CASSLRGVDEQFF.

The gene calls are TRBV9 and TRBJ2-2; 15 nucleotides align to TRBD2. V gave up 4 bases and J gave up 1 base; unmatched junction bases: 5. In germline, CDR1 is SGDLS, CDR2 YYNGEE. The length of the CDR3 is 18 residues. The CDR3 region has the DNA TGTGCCAGCAGCCCACAGGGACTAGCGGGAGGGAACACCGGGGAGCTGTTTTTT. Its protein product is CASSPQGLAGGNTGELFF.

This clone was picked up a small number of times. V usage is TRBV19 and J usage is TRBJ1-4; D not certain. CDR1 is LNHDA, CDR2 SQIVND, per germline (reference sequence). Trimming shortened V by 3 bases and J by 5 bases, and 13 bases separated the two germline ends. This CDR3 contains 15 residues. CDR3 nucleotide sequence: TGTGCCAGTAGTATTCGGTCGGCGGACAATGAAAAACTGTTTTTT. Protein product: CASSIRSADNEKLFF.

The chain joins TRBV25-1 to TRBJ2-3; D assignment may be TRBD1 or TRBD2 (5 bases each). Between the trimmed V and J ends, which lost 4 bases and 9 bases, there was a span of 11 bases. The CDR3 has 12 amino acids. Germline lookup yields CDR1 MGHDK and CDR2 SYGVNS. This chain's CDR3 is CASSAMGDTQYF. CDR3 bases: TGTGCCAGCAGTGCTATGGGGGACACGCAGTATTTT.

The chain recombines TRBV7-2 with TRBJ2-7; tentatively, D is TRBD1 or TRBD2 (5 bases each). Germline CDR1 and CDR2: SGHTA and FQGNSA. Deletions cut 4 bases from V and 3 bases from J, with 16 bases between. This CDR3 contains 15 residues. The CDR3 region is CASSSRGTLYYEQYF. The CDR3 coding sequence is TGTGCCAGCAGCTCTAGAGGGACGTTATACTACGAGCAGTACTTC.

This clone was observed a few times. The V and J genes are TRBV4-1 and TRBJ2-1, with 14 bases aligning to TRBD2. Germline V gene lookup returns CDR1 MGHRA and CDR2 YSYEKL. The ends lost 2 bases at V and 0 bases at J; junction bases unmatched: 6. The CDR3 has 19 amino acids. Written as DNA, the CDR3 is TGCGCCAGCAGCCAAACGGGACTAGCGGGAGTTGGCTCCTACAATGAGCAGTTCTTC. Translated: CASSQTGLAGVGSYNEQFF.

The V and J genes are TRBV3-1 (or the pseudogene TRBV3-2) and TRBJ2-5; TRBD1 or TRBD2 may be the D gene (6 bases each). Between the trimmed V and J ends, which lost 7 bases and 4 bases, there was a span of 16 bases. Germline CDR1 LGHDT, CDR2 YNNKEL (reference sequence). The CDR3 has 14 residues. CDR3 coding DNA: TGTGCCAGCACAACGCCCGGGGGCGGAGAGACCCAGTACTTC. It specifies CASTTPGGGETQYF.

The chain joins TRBV28 to TRBJ1-2; 9 bases are a match to TRBD1. Trimming took 6 bases from V and 1 from J; bases not matched to a gene: 15. The CDR3 runs to 18 residues. Germline values: CDR1 MDHEN, CDR2 SYDVKM. CDR3 nucleotide sequence: TGTGCCAGCAGACCACCCGGGACAGGGTACCCCTTTAACTATGGCTACACCTTC. It specifies CASRPPGTGYPFNYGYTF.

The V and J genes are TRBV14 and TRBJ1-1; unclear D gene. The CDR3 totals 14 residues. The ends were cut back, 0 bases at V and 1 base at J, with 6 bases in the middle. CDR1 is SGHDN, CDR2 FVKESK, per germline. DNA for the CDR3: TGTGCCAGCAGCCAAGAGTCTCAGAACACTGAAGCTTTCTTT. The encoded protein is CASSQESQNTEAFF.

The V gene is TRBV3-1 (or the pseudogene TRBV3-2), the J gene TRBJ1-1; D perhaps matches TRBD1 (5 bases). Trimming removed 4 bases at V and 1 base at J, with 13 bases between. This CDR3 is built from 15 residues. Germline V gene lookup returns CDR1 LGHDT and CDR2 YNNKEL (reference sequence). The CDR3 spells CASSLGIGQNTEAFF. DNA of the CDR3: TGTGCCAGCAGCCTGGGGATAGGACAGAACACTGAAGCTTTCTTT.

This clone turned up a few times. The chain recombines TRBV28 with TRBJ2-7; D is uncertain. This CDR3 has 12 residues. Germline assignment: CDR1 MDHEN and CDR2 SYDVKM. The V and J ends lost 5 bases and 7 bases respectively, with 12 bases between them. This chain's CDR3 is CASSPPRKEQYF. The CDR3 DNA is TGTGCCAGCAGTCCGCCCAGGAAAGAGCAGTACTTC.